The T cell receptor beta chain under discussion was sequenced for a study of shared clonotypes between healthy human individuals. In germline, CDR1 is SGDLS, CDR2 YYNGEE. V lost 3 bases to trimming and J lost 4 bases, with 13 bases between them. The CDR3 spans 14 residues. Assay used: immunoSEQ multiplex PCR; TCRdb lists only in-frame clones, some missing. The sample contains over 2 million clones, roughly 96% of which appear only once. Points from the study as a whole: The rarefaction results pointed to incomplete sorted-subset sequencing despite large depth.

For this clone: Antigen specificity is unknown.

The sequenced material came from naive CD4+ T cells sorted from blood. Subset: CD45RA+ positively selected. This sequence joins TRBV9 and TRBJ1-2, with a weak D call TRBD1 (6 bases). The sequence derives from a man aged 18 to 29 in good health. The CDR3: CASSEGGLGYGYTF. The CDR3 bases are TGTGCCAGCAGCGAGGGGGGGCTTGGCTATGGCTACACCTTC.